This T cell receptor (beta chain) was profiled in a study of shared clonotypes between healthy human individuals. In the study overall: The donor pool was made up of two women and a few men aged 18 to 49.

V was shortened by 0 bases and J by 5 bases, with 13 bases between the two germline ends. Germline loops: CDR1 LGHNA, CDR2 YNFKEQ. The CDR3 has 15 residues. Deep level was the assay's run setting. The material for each subset, its genomic DNA, was split evenly across several immunoSEQ plates. Profiled with immunoSEQ multiplex PCR; TCRdb holds only in-frame clones, not every one. The sample has 550,000 to 750,000 clones, less than 97% seen once. As defined, naive CD8 cells were CD45RO-negative and positively selected for CCR7, with terminally differentiated effector memory CD45RA+ cells excluded. Donors were healthy HIV-negative adults without recent acute infections or vaccinations.

The chain employs TRBV4-2 and TRBJ1-2; a weak D match, TRBD1 (6 bases). The receptor was isolated from a woman in her 30s in good health. The source material was naive CD8+ T cells sorted from blood. The CDR3 reads CASSQDPGTSYGYTF. The CDR3, as DNA: TGTGCCAGCAGCCAAGACCCCGGGACATCATATGGCTACACCTTC.